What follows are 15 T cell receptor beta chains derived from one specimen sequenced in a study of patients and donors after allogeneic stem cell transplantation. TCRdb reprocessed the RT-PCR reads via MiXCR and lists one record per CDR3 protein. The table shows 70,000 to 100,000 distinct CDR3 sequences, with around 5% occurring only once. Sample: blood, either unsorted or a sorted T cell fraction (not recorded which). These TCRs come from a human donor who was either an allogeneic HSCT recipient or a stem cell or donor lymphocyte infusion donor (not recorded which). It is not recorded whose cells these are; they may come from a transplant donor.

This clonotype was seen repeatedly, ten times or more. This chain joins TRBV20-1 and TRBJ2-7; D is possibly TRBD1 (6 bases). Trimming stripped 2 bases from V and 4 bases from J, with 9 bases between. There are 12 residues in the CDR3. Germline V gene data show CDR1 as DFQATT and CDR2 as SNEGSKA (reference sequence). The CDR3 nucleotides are TGCAGTGCTAGAAAGGACAGATACGAGCAGTACTTC. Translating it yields CSARKDRYEQYF.

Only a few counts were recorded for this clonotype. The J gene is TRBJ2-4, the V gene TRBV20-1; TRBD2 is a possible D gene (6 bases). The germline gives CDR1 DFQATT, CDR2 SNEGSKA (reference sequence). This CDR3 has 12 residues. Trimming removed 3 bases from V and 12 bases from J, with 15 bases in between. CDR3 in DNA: TGCAGTGCTAGCACGATCGGGGAGGATCAGTACTTC. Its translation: CSASTIGEDQYF.

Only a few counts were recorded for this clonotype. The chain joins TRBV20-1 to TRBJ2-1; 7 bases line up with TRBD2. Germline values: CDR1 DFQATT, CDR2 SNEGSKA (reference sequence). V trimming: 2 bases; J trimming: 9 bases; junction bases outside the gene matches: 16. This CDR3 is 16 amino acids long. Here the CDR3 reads CSARSNMNGLVGEQFF. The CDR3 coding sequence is TGCAGTGCTAGAAGTAATATGAACGGACTAGTAGGTGAGCAGTTCTTC.

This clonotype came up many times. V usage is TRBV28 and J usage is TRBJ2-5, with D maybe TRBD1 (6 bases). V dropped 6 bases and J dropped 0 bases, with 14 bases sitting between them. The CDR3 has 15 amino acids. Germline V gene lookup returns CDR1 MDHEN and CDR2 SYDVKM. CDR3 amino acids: CASSLPGADQETQYF. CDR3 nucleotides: TGTGCCAGCAGCCTCCCAGGGGCGGACCAAGAGACCCAGTACTTC.

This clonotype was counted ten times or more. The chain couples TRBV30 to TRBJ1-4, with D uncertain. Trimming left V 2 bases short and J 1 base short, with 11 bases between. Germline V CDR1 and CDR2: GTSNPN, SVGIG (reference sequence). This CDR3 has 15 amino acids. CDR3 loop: CAWSKMRLTNEKLFF. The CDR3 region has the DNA TGTGCCTGGAGTAAAATGCGATTAACTAATGAAAAACTGTTTTTT.

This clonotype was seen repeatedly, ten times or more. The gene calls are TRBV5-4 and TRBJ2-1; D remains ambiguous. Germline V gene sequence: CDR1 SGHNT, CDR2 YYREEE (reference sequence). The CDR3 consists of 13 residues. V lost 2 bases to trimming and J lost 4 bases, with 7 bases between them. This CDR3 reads CASSFTGYNEQFF. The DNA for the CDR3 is TGTGCCAGCAGCTTCACCGGGTACAATGAGCAGTTCTTC.

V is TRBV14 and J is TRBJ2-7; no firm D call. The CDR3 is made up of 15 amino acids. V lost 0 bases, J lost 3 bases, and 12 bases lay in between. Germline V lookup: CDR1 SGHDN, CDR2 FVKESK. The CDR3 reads CASSQDLTTFYEQYF. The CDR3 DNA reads TGTGCCAGCAGCCAAGATCTTACAACCTTCTACGAGCAGTACTTC.

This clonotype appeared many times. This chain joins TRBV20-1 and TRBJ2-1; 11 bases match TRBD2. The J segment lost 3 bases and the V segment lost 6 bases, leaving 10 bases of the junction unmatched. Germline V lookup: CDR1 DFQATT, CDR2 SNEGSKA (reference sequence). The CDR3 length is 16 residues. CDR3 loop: CSARSGRATHYNEQFF. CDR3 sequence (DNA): TGCAGTGCCCGTAGCGGGAGGGCTACCCACTACAATGAGCAGTTCTTC.

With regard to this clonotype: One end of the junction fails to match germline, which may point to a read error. This CDR3 is CAIPGQRF. The CDR3 coding sequence is TGCGCCATCCCGGGACAGCGATTT. J is TRBJ1-4 and V is TRBV10-1, with TRBD1 matching 7 bases. Germline-derived CDR1 and CDR2 are WNHNN and SYGVQD (reference sequence). The CDR3 runs to 8 residues.

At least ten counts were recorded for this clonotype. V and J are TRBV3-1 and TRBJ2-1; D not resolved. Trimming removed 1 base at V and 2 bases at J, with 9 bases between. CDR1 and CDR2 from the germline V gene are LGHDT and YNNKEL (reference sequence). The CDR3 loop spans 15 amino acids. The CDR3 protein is CASSQAPPTYNEQFF. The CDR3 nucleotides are TGTGCCAGCAGCCAAGCCCCACCTACCTACAATGAGCAGTTCTTC.

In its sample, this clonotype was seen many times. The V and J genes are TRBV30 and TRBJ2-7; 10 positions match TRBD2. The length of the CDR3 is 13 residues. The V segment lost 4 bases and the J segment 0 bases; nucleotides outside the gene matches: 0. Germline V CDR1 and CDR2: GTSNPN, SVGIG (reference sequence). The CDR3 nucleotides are TGTGCCTGGACTAGCGGGAGCTCCTACGAGCAGTACTTC. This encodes CAWTSGSSYEQYF.

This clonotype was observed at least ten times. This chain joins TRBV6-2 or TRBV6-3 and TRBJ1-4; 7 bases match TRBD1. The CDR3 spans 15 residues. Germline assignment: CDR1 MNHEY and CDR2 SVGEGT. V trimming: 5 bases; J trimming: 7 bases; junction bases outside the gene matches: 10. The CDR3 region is CASSARQGSGEKLFF. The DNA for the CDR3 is TGTGCCAGCAGTGCCCGACAGGGCTCAGGTGAAAAACTGTTTTTT.

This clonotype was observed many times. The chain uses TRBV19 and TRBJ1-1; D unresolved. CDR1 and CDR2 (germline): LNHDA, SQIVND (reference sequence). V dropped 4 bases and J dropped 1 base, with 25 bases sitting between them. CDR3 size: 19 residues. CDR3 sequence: CASSTEDTTAAWTNTEAFF. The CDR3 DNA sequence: TGTGCCAGTAGTACCGAAGACACCACAGCTGCTTGGACGAACACTGAAGCTTTCTTT.

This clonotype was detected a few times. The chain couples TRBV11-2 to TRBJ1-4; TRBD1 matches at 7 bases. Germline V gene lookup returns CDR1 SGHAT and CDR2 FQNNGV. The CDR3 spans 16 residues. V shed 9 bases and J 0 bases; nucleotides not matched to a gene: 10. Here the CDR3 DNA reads TGTGCCAGATATCCACAGGGGTCTTCAACTAATGAAAAACTGTTTTTT. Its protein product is CARYPQGSSTNEKLFF.

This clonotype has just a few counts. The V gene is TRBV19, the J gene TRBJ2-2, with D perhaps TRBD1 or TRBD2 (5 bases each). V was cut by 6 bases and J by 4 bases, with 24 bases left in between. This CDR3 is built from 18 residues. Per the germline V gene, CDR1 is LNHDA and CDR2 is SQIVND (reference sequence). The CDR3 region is CASSPVRGLLLGTGELFF. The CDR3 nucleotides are TGTGCCAGTAGCCCTGTTCGGGGCCTCCTGTTGGGCACCGGGGAGCTGTTTTTT.